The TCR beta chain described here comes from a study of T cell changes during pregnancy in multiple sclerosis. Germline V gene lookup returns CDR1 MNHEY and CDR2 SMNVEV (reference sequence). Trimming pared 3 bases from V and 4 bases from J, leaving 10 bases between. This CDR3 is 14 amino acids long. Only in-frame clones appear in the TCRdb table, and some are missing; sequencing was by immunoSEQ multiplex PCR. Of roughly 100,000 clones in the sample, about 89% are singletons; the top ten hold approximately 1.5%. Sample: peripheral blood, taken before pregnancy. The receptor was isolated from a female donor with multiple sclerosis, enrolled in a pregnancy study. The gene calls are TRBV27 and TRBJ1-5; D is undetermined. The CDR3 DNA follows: TGTGCCAGCAGTTTGAGCGGGCAAAATCAGCCCCAGCATTTT. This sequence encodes CASSLSGQNQPQHF.